This TCR beta chain appears in the sequencing data of a study of T cell responses to AZD1222 COVID-19 vaccine. Study details: Doses given second, at about 4 or about 12 weeks, were pooled. Study results and caveats: Seropositivity was recorded at baseline in only 6 or 7 AZD1222 recipients. Clonal diversity was possibly underestimated, and white British individuals and females predominated among donors.

The data were produced by immunoSEQ multiplex PCR, yet TCRdb's version contains in-frame clones alone and is incomplete. The repertoire consists of 150,000 or so clones, with over 80% occurring once and the leading ten covering approximately 2%. In the case of this clone: The antigen is unknown.

From germline, CDR1 is SGHRS and CDR2 YFSETQ. This CDR3 has 16 residues. Unmatched junction bases numbered 9, after V lost 5 bases and J lost 5 bases. This TCR was recovered from an adult in good health. This specimen was peripheral blood, taken on day 0 of AZD1222 vaccination. The chain has TRBV5-1 and TRBJ2-3; 12 bases fit TRBD2. CDR3 protein: CASSLDGLAGRDTQYF. CDR3 DNA sequence: TGCGCCAGCAGTTTAGATGGACTAGCGGGGCGAGATACGCAGTATTTT.